The rows below give T cell receptor beta chains drawn from one sample of a study of T cells in Graves' hyperthyroidism and ophthalmopathy. TCRdb analysed the multiplex PCR reads with MiXCR anew, one entry per CDR3 protein. The sample has 200,000 to 250,000 distinct CDR3 sequences; 17% are singletons. The sequenced material came from blood. These receptors all stem from a man aged 50-60 years with Graves' hyperthyroidism. CDR3s include the opening cysteine and the closing phenylalanine or tryptophan. The order of the fields is CDR3 length, D gene, V gene, clone size, J gene, CDR3 DNA, CDR3 protein. D genes are given only for firm matches. Size tells how often a clone was seen (once, few, many) or the class of an expanded clone, and some rows leave it out.

len: 14
d_gene: TRBD2
v_gene: TRBV11-2
abundance: -
j_gene: TRBJ2-1
CDR3nt: TGTGCCAGCAGCTACCTGGCGGGAGGCCTCGAGCAGTTCTTC
CDR3aa: CASSYLAGGLEQFF

len: 13
d_gene: -
v_gene: TRBV12-3/TRBV12-4
abundance: few
j_gene: TRBJ2-5
CDR3nt: TGTGCCAGCAGTATCGGTGACAAAGAGACCCAGTACTTC
CDR3aa: CASSIGDKETQYF

len: 15
d_gene: TRBD2
v_gene: TRBV11-2
abundance: few
j_gene: TRBJ2-7
CDR3nt: TGTGCCAGCAGTCGGACCGGGACTAGCGGGACCGAGCAGTACTTC
CDR3aa: CASSRTGTSGTEQYF

len: 14
d_gene: TRBD2
v_gene: TRBV29-1
abundance: many
j_gene: TRBJ2-7
CDR3nt: TGCAGCGTTGAAGTACTAGCGGGTTCCTACGAGCAGTACTTC
CDR3aa: CSVEVLAGSYEQYF

len: 15
d_gene: TRBD1
v_gene: TRBV14
abundance: -
j_gene: TRBJ1-2
CDR3nt: TGTGCCAGCAGCCCCTCGGGACAGCGTAGATATGGCTACACCTTC
CDR3aa: CASSPSGQRRYGYTF

len: 14
d_gene: TRBD1
v_gene: TRBV2
abundance: many
j_gene: TRBJ1-5
CDR3nt: TGTGCCACAAGACCCGGGACAGTGGGGCAGCCCCAGCATTTT
CDR3aa: CATRPGTVGQPQHF

len: 14
d_gene: TRBD2
v_gene: TRBV12-3/TRBV12-4
abundance: many
j_gene: TRBJ2-7
CDR3nt: TGTGCCAGCAACCTAGCGGGAGGGGGATACGAGCAGTACTTC
CDR3aa: CASNLAGGGYEQYF

len: 13
d_gene: TRBD1
v_gene: TRBV5-1
abundance: many
j_gene: TRBJ1-2
CDR3nt: TGCGCCAGCAGCTGGGGACAGTATGGTGGCTACACCTTC
CDR3aa: CASSWGQYGGYTF

len: 16
d_gene: TRBD1
v_gene: TRBV4-3
abundance: few
j_gene: TRBJ2-1
CDR3nt: TGCGCCAGCAGCCAAGTAGTCAGGGGGCGCGGGAATGAGCAGTTCTTC
CDR3aa: CASSQVVRGRGNEQFF

len: 14
d_gene: -
v_gene: TRBV11-2
abundance: many
j_gene: TRBJ1-4
CDR3nt: TGTGCCAGCAGCTCGTCCAGGGTGTATGAAAAACTGTTTTTT
CDR3aa: CASSSSRVYEKLFF

len: 16
d_gene: TRBD2
v_gene: TRBV2
abundance: many
j_gene: TRBJ2-1
CDR3nt: TGTGCCAGCAGCCTGGGACTAGCGGGGTTTTACAATGAGCAGTTCTTC
CDR3aa: CASSLGLAGFYNEQFF

len: 14
d_gene: -
v_gene: TRBV12-3/TRBV12-4
abundance: once
j_gene: TRBJ1-5
CDR3nt: TGTGCCAGCAGCCCGGTGGGGAGCAATCAGCCCCAGCATTTT
CDR3aa: CASSPVGSNQPQHF

len: 13
d_gene: -
v_gene: TRBV3-1
abundance: few
j_gene: TRBJ1-3
CDR3nt: TGTGCCAGCAGCCAGAATAGGAGGAACACCATATATTTT
CDR3aa: CASSQNRRNTIYF

len: 15
d_gene: TRBD1
v_gene: TRBV5-1
abundance: few
j_gene: TRBJ1-2
CDR3nt: TGCGCCAGCAGCTTCTTAGCGGGACAGGCCTCCGGCTACACCTTC
CDR3aa: CASSFLAGQASGYTF

len: 13
d_gene: TRBD1
v_gene: TRBV6-1
abundance: many
j_gene: TRBJ1-2
CDR3nt: TGTGCCAGCAGTGAGACAGGGGAGGAGTTCTACACCTTC
CDR3aa: CASSETGEEFYTF

len: 14
d_gene: -
v_gene: TRBV4-1
abundance: -
j_gene: TRBJ2-7
CDR3nt: TGCGCCAGCAGCCAAGATAGGCTTGGATACGAGCAGTACTTC
CDR3aa: CASSQDRLGYEQYF

len: 14
d_gene: -
v_gene: TRBV27
abundance: many
j_gene: TRBJ1-5
CDR3nt: TGTGCCAGCAGTTTAGGTGGGGGAGATCAGCCCCAGCATTTT
CDR3aa: CASSLGGGDQPQHF

len: 11
d_gene: -
v_gene: TRBV11-3
abundance: many
j_gene: TRBJ2-2
CDR3nt: TGTGCCAGCAGCCCGGAGGGGGAGCTGTTTTTT
CDR3aa: CASSPEGELFF

len: 13
d_gene: -
v_gene: TRBV28
abundance: many
j_gene: TRBJ1-4
CDR3nt: TGTGCCAGCAGCACGGACCGCGTAGAAAAACTGTTTTTT
CDR3aa: CASSTDRVEKLFF

len: 16
d_gene: TRBD2
v_gene: TRBV7-9
abundance: many
j_gene: TRBJ2-1
CDR3nt: TGTGCCAGCAGCTTAGCGTTAGCGGGTGCCCACAATGAGCAGTTCTTC
CDR3aa: CASSLALAGAHNEQFF

len: 14
d_gene: TRBD1
v_gene: TRBV18
abundance: many
j_gene: TRBJ2-2
CDR3nt: TGTGCCAGCTCACCGACTACAGGGGCCGGGGAGCTGTTTTTT
CDR3aa: CASSPTTGAGELFF

len: 14
d_gene: TRBD1
v_gene: TRBV14
abundance: -
j_gene: TRBJ2-7
CDR3nt: TGTGCCAGCAGCCTAAGACAGGGTTCTCATGAGCAGTACTTC
CDR3aa: CASSLRQGSHEQYF

len: 15
d_gene: -
v_gene: TRBV5-1
abundance: -
j_gene: TRBJ2-3
CDR3nt: TGCGCCAGTTCCAGGGTCAATCCTAGCACAGATACGCAGTATTTT
CDR3aa: CASSRVNPSTDTQYF

len: 15
d_gene: -
v_gene: TRBV4-3
abundance: -
j_gene: TRBJ2-1
CDR3nt: TGCGCCAGCAGCCGAGTGGGGGACAATTACAATGAGCAGTTCTTC
CDR3aa: CASSRVGDNYNEQFF

len: 16
d_gene: TRBD1
v_gene: TRBV5-1
abundance: -
j_gene: TRBJ2-1
CDR3nt: TGCGCCAGCAGCATCACAGGGGGTATGTCCTACAATGAGCAGTTCTTC
CDR3aa: CASSITGGMSYNEQFF

len: 13
d_gene: -
v_gene: TRBV11-2
abundance: many
j_gene: TRBJ2-5
CDR3nt: TGTGCCAGCAGCTTTTTTGTGCGAGAGACCCAGTACTTC
CDR3aa: CASSFFVRETQYF

len: 15
d_gene: -
v_gene: TRBV27
abundance: -
j_gene: TRBJ2-7
CDR3nt: TGTGCCAGCAGTCCGGACAGTCTACTGTCCTACGAGCAGTACTTC
CDR3aa: CASSPDSLLSYEQYF

len: 16
d_gene: TRBD2
v_gene: TRBV20-1
abundance: -
j_gene: TRBJ2-3
CDR3nt: TGCAGTGCTAGAGATCTTACTAGCGGGAATACAGATACGCAGTATTTT
CDR3aa: CSARDLTSGNTDTQYF

len: 14
d_gene: -
v_gene: TRBV4-1
abundance: many
j_gene: TRBJ2-5
CDR3nt: TGCGCCAGCAGCCGGGGGTCGGACGAAGAGACCCAGTACTTC
CDR3aa: CASSRGSDEETQYF

len: 15
d_gene: TRBD1
v_gene: TRBV7-9
abundance: few
j_gene: TRBJ2-7
CDR3nt: TGTGCCAGCAGCTTAGGGACAGGGGGCTTGTACGAGCAGTACTTC
CDR3aa: CASSLGTGGLYEQYF

len: 16
d_gene: -
v_gene: TRBV5-1
abundance: -
j_gene: TRBJ2-6
CDR3nt: TGCGCCAGCAGCCCCCCGGACAGCTCTGGGGCCAACGTCCTGACTTTC
CDR3aa: CASSPPDSSGANVLTF

len: 14
d_gene: -
v_gene: TRBV4-3
abundance: -
j_gene: TRBJ1-5
CDR3nt: TGCGCCAGCAGCCAAGAGGCGGTAGGACAGCCCCAGCATTTT
CDR3aa: CASSQEAVGQPQHF

len: 14
d_gene: -
v_gene: TRBV6-1
abundance: many
j_gene: TRBJ1-2
CDR3nt: TGTGCCAGCAGTGAAGGGACCGTGCGCTATGGCTACACCTTC
CDR3aa: CASSEGTVRYGYTF

len: 15
d_gene: -
v_gene: TRBV7-9
abundance: many
j_gene: TRBJ2-3
CDR3nt: TGTGCCAGCAGCAGTCCGAGGAGTTGGGCAGATACGCAGTATTTT
CDR3aa: CASSSPRSWADTQYF

len: 14
d_gene: TRBD2
v_gene: TRBV6-1
abundance: -
j_gene: TRBJ2-3
CDR3nt: TGTGCCAGCAGCGCTACTAGCGGGAGAAATACGCAGTATTTT
CDR3aa: CASSATSGRNTQYF

len: 19
d_gene: TRBD2
v_gene: TRBV28
abundance: -
j_gene: TRBJ2-7
CDR3nt: TGTGCCAGCAGTTTCTTCCCAATCAAACTAGCGGGAGATTCCTACGAGCAGTACTTC
CDR3aa: CASSFFPIKLAGDSYEQYF

len: 16
d_gene: TRBD2
v_gene: TRBV27
abundance: few
j_gene: TRBJ2-1
CDR3nt: TGTGCCAGCAGTCCAACCGGACTAGCAGTCTACAATGAGCAGTTCTTC
CDR3aa: CASSPTGLAVYNEQFF

len: 15
d_gene: TRBD2
v_gene: TRBV2
abundance: many
j_gene: TRBJ2-3
CDR3nt: TGTGCCAGCAAGGGAAGGGGCGGGAGTTCGGATACGCAGTATTTT
CDR3aa: CASKGRGGSSDTQYF

len: 13
d_gene: -
v_gene: TRBV2
abundance: -
j_gene: TRBJ1-5
CDR3nt: TGTGCCAGCAGTGGAAGGGATTATCAGCCCCAGCATTTT
CDR3aa: CASSGRDYQPQHF

len: 17
d_gene: TRBD1
v_gene: TRBV7-9
abundance: many
j_gene: TRBJ1-6
CDR3nt: TGTGCCAGCAGCCCAGAGACAGGGGTCGGGTATAATTCACCCCTCCACTTT
CDR3aa: CASSPETGVGYNSPLHF

len: 15
d_gene: TRBD1
v_gene: TRBV5-1
abundance: many
j_gene: TRBJ2-7
CDR3nt: TGCGCCAGCAGCTCGAAGACAGGGGGCCCCTACGAGCAGTACTTC
CDR3aa: CASSSKTGGPYEQYF

len: 14
d_gene: -
v_gene: TRBV5-1
abundance: many
j_gene: TRBJ2-2
CDR3nt: TGCGCCAGCCGGCGGGATGGAAACACCGGGGAGCTGTTTTTT
CDR3aa: CASRRDGNTGELFF

len: 15
d_gene: TRBD2
v_gene: TRBV20-1
abundance: few
j_gene: TRBJ2-1
CDR3nt: TGCAGTGCTAGCCCGGGACTAGCGGGAAGGCTTGAGCAGTTCTTC
CDR3aa: CSASPGLAGRLEQFF

len: 15
d_gene: -
v_gene: TRBV5-6
abundance: once
j_gene: TRBJ1-6
CDR3nt: TGTGCCAGCAGTCTGGACCGGTCCTATAATTCACCCCTCCACTTT
CDR3aa: CASSLDRSYNSPLHF

len: 14
d_gene: -
v_gene: TRBV7-9
abundance: -
j_gene: TRBJ1-2
CDR3nt: TGTGCCAGCAGCTTAGGTATAGGGGCCGGCGGCTACACCTTC
CDR3aa: CASSLGIGAGGYTF

len: 14
d_gene: -
v_gene: TRBV11-3
abundance: -
j_gene: TRBJ2-3
CDR3nt: TGTGCCAGCAGCTTAGCGGATCTCACAGATACGCAGTATTTT
CDR3aa: CASSLADLTDTQYF

len: 17
d_gene: TRBD2
v_gene: TRBV2
abundance: many
j_gene: TRBJ2-6
CDR3nt: TGTGCCAGCAACCGGGGGGGGAACGCTGATGGGGCCAACGTCCTGACTTTC
CDR3aa: CASNRGGNADGANVLTF

len: 12
d_gene: -
v_gene: TRBV3-1
abundance: many
j_gene: TRBJ2-7
CDR3nt: TGTGCCAGCAGCCGTGTCTCCTACGAGCAGTACTTC
CDR3aa: CASSRVSYEQYF

len: 16
d_gene: -
v_gene: TRBV20-1
abundance: few
j_gene: TRBJ1-3
CDR3nt: TGCAGTGCTAGAGATGGGGGGCCAGGGGCTGGAAACACCATATATTTT
CDR3aa: CSARDGGPGAGNTIYF

len: 12
d_gene: -
v_gene: TRBV30
abundance: many
j_gene: TRBJ2-7
CDR3nt: TGTGCCTGGAGTGACCGTAGTTACGAGCAGTACTTC
CDR3aa: CAWSDRSYEQYF

len: 16
d_gene: -
v_gene: TRBV10-3
abundance: -
j_gene: TRBJ2-7
CDR3nt: TGTGCCATCAGCGGATCCCGGAACAGGGTGAACTACGAGCAGTACTTC
CDR3aa: CAISGSRNRVNYEQYF

len: 14
d_gene: -
v_gene: TRBV5-1
abundance: many
j_gene: TRBJ1-6
CDR3nt: TGCGCCAGTAGCGCGGGGGATCGTAATTCACCCCTCCACTTT
CDR3aa: CASSAGDRNSPLHF

len: 14
d_gene: -
v_gene: TRBV11-2
abundance: -
j_gene: TRBJ1-3
CDR3nt: TGTGCCAGCAGCCCCTCGGGCGCAGCAAACACCATATATTTT
CDR3aa: CASSPSGAANTIYF

len: 15
d_gene: -
v_gene: TRBV5-1
abundance: few
j_gene: TRBJ2-2
CDR3nt: TGCGCCAGCAGCTTTGTCCAGGGTGGCACCGGGGAGCTGTTTTTT
CDR3aa: CASSFVQGGTGELFF

len: 15
d_gene: -
v_gene: TRBV7-9
abundance: many
j_gene: TRBJ2-1
CDR3nt: TGTGCCAGCAGACAAGCGGGCCACTCCTACAATGAGCAGTTCTTC
CDR3aa: CASRQAGHSYNEQFF

len: 17
d_gene: -
v_gene: TRBV9
abundance: few
j_gene: TRBJ2-3
CDR3nt: TGTGCCAGCAGCCCCTCGGGGCTACCACACCGAGCGGGCCCGCAGTATTTT
CDR3aa: CASSPSGLPHRAGPQYF

len: 15
d_gene: TRBD2
v_gene: TRBV5-1
abundance: -
j_gene: TRBJ2-7
CDR3nt: TGCGCCAGCAGCCCGCGACTAGCGGGGGGGGTCGAGCAGTACTTC
CDR3aa: CASSPRLAGGVEQYF